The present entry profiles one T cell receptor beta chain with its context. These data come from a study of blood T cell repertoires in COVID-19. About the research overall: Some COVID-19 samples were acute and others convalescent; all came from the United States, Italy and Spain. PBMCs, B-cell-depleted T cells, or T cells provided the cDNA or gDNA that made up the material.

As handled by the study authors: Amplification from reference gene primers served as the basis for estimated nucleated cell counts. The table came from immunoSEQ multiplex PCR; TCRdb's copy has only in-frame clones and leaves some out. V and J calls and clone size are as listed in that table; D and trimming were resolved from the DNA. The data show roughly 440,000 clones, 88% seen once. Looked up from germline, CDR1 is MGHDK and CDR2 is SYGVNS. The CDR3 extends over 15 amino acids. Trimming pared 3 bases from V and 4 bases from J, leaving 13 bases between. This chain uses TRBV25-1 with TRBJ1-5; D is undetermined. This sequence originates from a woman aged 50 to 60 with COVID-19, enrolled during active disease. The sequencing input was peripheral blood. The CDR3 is CASSDGVGENQPQHF. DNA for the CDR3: TGTGCCAGCAGTGACGGGGTCGGGGAAAATCAGCCCCAGCATTTT.